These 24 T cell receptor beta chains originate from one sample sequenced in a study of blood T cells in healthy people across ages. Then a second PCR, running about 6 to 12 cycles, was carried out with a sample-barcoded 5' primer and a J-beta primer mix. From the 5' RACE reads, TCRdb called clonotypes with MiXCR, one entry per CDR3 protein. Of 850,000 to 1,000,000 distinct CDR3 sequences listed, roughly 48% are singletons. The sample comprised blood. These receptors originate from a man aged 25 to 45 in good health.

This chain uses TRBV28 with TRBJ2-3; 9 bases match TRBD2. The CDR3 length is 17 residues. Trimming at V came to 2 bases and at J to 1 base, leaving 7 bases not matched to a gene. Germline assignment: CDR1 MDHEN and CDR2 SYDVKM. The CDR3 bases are TGTGCCAGCAGTTTAGGCCCGGCTAGCGGGGGCACAGATACGCAGTATTTT. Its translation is CASSLGPASGGTDTQYF.

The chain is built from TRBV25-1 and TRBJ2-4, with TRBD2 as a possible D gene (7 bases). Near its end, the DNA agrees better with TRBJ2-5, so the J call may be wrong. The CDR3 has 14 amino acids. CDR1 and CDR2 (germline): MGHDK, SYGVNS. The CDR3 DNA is TGTGCCAGCAGTGACACAGGGAGGGGAAAGACCCAGTACTTC. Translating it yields CASSDTGRGKTQYF.

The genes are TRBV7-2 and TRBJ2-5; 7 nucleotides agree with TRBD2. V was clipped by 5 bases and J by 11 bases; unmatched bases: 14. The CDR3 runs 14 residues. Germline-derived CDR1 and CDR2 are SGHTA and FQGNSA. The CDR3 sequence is CASSPPGLPLEQYF. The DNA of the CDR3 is TGTGCCAGCAGCCCTCCGGGACTACCTCTTGAGCAGTACTTC.

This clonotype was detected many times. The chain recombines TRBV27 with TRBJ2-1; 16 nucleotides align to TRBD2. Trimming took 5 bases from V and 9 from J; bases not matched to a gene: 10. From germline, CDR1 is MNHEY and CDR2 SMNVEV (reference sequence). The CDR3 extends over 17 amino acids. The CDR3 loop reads CASSTTGLAGGWGEQFF. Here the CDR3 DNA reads TGTGCCAGCAGTACTACGGGACTAGCGGGAGGGTGGGGTGAGCAGTTCTTC.

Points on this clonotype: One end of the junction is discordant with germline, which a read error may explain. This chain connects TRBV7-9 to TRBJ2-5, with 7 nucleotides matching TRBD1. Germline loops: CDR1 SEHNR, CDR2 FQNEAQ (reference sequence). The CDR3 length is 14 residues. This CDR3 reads CAGSLEGAWETQYF. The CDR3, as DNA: TGTGCCGGCAGCTTAGAGGGGGCCTGGGAGACCCAGTACTTC.

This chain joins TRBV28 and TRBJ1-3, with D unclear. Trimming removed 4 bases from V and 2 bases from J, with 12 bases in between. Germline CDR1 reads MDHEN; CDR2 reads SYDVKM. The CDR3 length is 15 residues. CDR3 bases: TGTGCCAGCAGTTCGGGATCCCCGGCTGGAAACACCATATATTTT. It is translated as CASSSGSPAGNTIYF.

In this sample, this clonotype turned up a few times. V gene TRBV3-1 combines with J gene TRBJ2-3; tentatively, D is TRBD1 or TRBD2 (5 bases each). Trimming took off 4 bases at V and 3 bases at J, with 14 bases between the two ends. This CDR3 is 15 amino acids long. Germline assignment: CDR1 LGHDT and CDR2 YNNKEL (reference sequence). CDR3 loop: CASSPSGPATDTQYF. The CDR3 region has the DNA TGTGCCAGCAGCCCTTCGGGGCCCGCAACAGATACGCAGTATTTT.

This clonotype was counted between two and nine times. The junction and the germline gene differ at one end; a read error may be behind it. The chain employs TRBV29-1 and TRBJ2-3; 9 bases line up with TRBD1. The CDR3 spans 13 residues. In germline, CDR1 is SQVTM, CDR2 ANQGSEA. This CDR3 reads CSGEQGALDTQYF. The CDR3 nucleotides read TGCAGCGGTGAACAGGGGGCGTTAGATACGCAGTATTTT.

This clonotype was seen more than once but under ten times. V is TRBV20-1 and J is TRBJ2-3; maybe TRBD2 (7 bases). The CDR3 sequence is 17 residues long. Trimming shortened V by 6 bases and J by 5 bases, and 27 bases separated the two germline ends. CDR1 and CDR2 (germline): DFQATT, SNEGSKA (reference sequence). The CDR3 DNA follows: TGCAGTGCCCTTCGGGCGGGGGCCCCCGTTCAGGGAGATACGCAGTATTTT. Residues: CSALRAGAPVQGDTQYF.

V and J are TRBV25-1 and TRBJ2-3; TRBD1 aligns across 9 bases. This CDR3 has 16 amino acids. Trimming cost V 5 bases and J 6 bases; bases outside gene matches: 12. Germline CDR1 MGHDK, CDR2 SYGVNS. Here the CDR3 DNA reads TGTGCCAGCAGTCGCCGGGACAGGGTGCTTAGGGATACGCAGTATTTT. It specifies CASSRRDRVLRDTQYF. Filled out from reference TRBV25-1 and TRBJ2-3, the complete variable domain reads EADIYQTPRYLVIGTGKKITLECSQTMGHDKMYWYQQDPGMELHLIHYSYGVNSTEKGDLSSESTVSRIRTEHFPLTLESARPSHTSQYLCASSRRDRVLRDTQYFGPGTRLTVL.

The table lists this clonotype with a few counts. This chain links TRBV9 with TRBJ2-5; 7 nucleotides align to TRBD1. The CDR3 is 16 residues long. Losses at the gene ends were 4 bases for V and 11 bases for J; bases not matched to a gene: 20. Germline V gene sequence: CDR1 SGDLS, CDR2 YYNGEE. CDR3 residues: CASSPTPQGRVNEQYF. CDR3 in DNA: TGTGCCAGCAGCCCCACCCCACAGGGGAGAGTCAATGAGCAGTACTTC.

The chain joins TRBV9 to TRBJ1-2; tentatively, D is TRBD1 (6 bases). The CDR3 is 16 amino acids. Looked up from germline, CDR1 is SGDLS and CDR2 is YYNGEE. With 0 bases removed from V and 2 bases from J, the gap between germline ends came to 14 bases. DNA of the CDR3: TGTGCCAGCAGCGTAGGGGGGGCAGGGGCCAACTATGGCTACACCTTC. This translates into CASSVGGAGANYGYTF.

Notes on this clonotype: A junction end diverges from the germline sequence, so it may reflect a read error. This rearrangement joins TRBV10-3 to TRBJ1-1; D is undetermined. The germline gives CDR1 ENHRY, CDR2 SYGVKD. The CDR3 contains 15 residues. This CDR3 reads CAISESPTPNTEAFF. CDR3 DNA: TGTGCCATCAGTGAGTCGCCGACACCCAACACCGAAGCTTTCTTT.

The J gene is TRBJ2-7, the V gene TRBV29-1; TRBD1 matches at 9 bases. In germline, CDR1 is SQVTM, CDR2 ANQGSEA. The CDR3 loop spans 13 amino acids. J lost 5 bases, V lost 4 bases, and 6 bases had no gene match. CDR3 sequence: CSVVVRTGDEQYF. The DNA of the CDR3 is TGCAGCGTTGTAGTTAGGACAGGGGACGAGCAGTACTTC.

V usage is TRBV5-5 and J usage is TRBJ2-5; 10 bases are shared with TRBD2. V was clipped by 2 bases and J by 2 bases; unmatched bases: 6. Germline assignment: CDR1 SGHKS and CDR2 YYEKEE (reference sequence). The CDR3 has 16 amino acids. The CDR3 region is CASSFSGGANQETQYF. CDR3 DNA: TGTGCCAGCAGCTTCAGCGGGGGGGCTAATCAAGAGACCCAGTACTTC.

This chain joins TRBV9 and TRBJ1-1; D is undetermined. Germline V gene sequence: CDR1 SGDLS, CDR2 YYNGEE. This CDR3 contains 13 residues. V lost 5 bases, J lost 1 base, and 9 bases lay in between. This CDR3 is CASSTTPNTEAFF. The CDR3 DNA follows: TGTGCCAGCAGTACAACTCCGAACACTGAAGCTTTCTTT.

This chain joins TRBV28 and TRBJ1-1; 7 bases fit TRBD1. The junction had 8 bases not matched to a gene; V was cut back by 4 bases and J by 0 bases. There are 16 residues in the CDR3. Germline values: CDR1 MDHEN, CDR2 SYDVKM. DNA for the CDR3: TGTGCCAGCAGTTCCGCGGGACAGACCATGAACACTGAAGCTTTCTTT. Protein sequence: CASSSAGQTMNTEAFF.

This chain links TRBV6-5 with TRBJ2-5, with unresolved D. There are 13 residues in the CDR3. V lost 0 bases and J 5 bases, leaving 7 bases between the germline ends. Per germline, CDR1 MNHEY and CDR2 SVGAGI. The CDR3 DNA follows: TGTGCCAGCAGTTACTCGTGGAGCGAGACCCAGTACTTC. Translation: CASSYSWSETQYF.

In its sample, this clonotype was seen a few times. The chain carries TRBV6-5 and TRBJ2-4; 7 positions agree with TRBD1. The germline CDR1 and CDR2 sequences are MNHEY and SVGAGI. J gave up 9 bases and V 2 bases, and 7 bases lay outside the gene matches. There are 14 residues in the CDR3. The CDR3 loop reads CASSYNDRASIQYF. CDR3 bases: TGTGCCAGCAGTTACAACGACAGGGCCAGCATTCAGTACTTC.

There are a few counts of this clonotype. The CDR3: CASSAPGQGDEQYF. CDR3 DNA sequence: TGTGCCAGCAGCGCGCCGGGACAGGGAGACGAGCAGTACTTC. The rearrangement uses TRBV9 and TRBJ2-5, with TRBD1 matching 9 bases. The J call may not be correct, given that the DNA end is closer to TRBJ2-7. CDR1 SGDLS and CDR2 YYNGEE come from the germline V gene. The CDR3 covers 14 residues.

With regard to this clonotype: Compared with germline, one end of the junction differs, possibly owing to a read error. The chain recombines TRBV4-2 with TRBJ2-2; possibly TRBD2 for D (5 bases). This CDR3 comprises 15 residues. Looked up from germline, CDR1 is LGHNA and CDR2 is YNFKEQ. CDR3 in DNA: TGTGCCAGCAGTCAAGATTATAGCGTGCTCGGGGAGCTGTTTTTT. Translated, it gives CASSQDYSVLGELFF.

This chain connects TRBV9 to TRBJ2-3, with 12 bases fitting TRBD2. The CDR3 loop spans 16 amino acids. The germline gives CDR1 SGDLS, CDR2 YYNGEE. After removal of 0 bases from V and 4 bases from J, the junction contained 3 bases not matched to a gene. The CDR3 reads CASSVASGGVADTQYF. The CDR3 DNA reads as TGTGCCAGCAGCGTAGCTAGCGGGGGGGTTGCAGATACGCAGTATTTT.

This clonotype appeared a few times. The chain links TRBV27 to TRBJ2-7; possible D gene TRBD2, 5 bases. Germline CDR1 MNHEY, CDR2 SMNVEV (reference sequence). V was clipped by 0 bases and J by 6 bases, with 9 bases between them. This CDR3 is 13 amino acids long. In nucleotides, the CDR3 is TGTGCCAGCAGTTTATCAATAGGACTCGAGCAGTACTTC. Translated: CASSLSIGLEQYF.

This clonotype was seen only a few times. The CDR3, as DNA: TGTGCCAGCAGTTTATCGGCAGGGTATGGCCAAGAGACCCAGTACTTC. Translation gives CASSLSAGYGQETQYF. The rearrangement uses TRBV28 and TRBJ2-5; maybe TRBD1 (5 bases). Trimming stripped 1 base from V and 1 base from J, with 13 bases between. CDR1 is MDHEN, CDR2 SYDVKM, per germline. This CDR3 comprises 16 residues.